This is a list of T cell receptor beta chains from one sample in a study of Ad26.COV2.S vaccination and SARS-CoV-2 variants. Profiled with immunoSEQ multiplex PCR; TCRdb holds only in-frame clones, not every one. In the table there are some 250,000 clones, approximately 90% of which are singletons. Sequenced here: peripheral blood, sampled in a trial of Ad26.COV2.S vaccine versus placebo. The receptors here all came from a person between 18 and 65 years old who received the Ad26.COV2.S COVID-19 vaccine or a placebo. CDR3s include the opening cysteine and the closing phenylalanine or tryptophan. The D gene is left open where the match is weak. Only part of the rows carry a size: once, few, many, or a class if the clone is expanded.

CASSVGDRGPNSPLHF,TGTGCCAGCAGCGTGGGGGACAGGGGGCCTAATTCACCCCTCCACTTT,TRBJ1-6,TRBD1,TRBV5-6,-
CASRVTSGTGDEQYF,TGTGCCAGCAGGGTAACTAGCGGGACCGGGGACGAGCAGTACTTC,TRBJ2-7,TRBD2,TRBV2,-
CASSRLGGGDGTNYGYTF,TGTGCCAGCAGTCGACTGGGAGGAGGGGACGGTACTAACTATGGCTACACCTTC,TRBJ1-2,-,TRBV6-6,-
CASSPGLAGGTGELFF,TGTGCTAGCAGCCCAGGACTAGCGGGGGGGACCGGGGAGCTGTTTTTT,TRBJ2-2,TRBD2,TRBV7-7,-
CATSDGPYNEQFF,TGTGCCACCAGTGACGGACCCTACAATGAGCAGTTCTTC,TRBJ2-1,-,TRBV24-1,once
CASSTLGTGGGNQPQHF,TGTGCCAGCTCAACGCTAGGGACAGGGGGTGGCAATCAGCCCCAGCATTTT,TRBJ1-5,TRBD1,TRBV18,once
CASSLVGRGDSPLHF,TGTGCCAGCAGCTTAGTGGGAAGGGGGGATTCACCCCTCCACTTT,TRBJ1-6,-,TRBV7-2,once
CASSLTFAGDRPEAFF,TGTGCCAGCAGCTTAACGTTCGCCGGGGATCGGCCTGAAGCTTTCTTT,TRBJ1-1,-,TRBV7-3,-
CASSPGRRDSEQYF,TGTGCCAGCAGTCCGGGGAGGCGAGATTCCGAGCAGTACTTC,TRBJ2-7,-,TRBV5-8,-
CASSPTSGASYNEQFF,TGCGCCAGCAGCCCGACTAGCGGGGCCTCCTACAATGAGCAGTTCTTC,TRBJ2-1,TRBD2,TRBV4-3,-
CSASLAGVSYEQYF,TGCAGTGCTAGTCTAGCGGGTGTCTCCTACGAGCAGTACTTC,TRBJ2-7,TRBD2,TRBV20-1,-
CASSQDPVGSSYNSPLHF,TGCGCCAGCAGCCAAGATCCTGTGGGTAGCTCCTATAATTCACCCCTCCACTTT,TRBJ1-6,-,TRBV4-3,-
CASSPDRGSYNEQFF,TGTGCCAGCAGCCCTGACAGGGGGAGCTACAATGAGCAGTTCTTC,TRBJ2-1,TRBD1,TRBV7-3,-
CASSLQENTEAFF,TGTGCCAGCAGCTTACAGGAGAACACTGAAGCTTTCTTT,TRBJ1-1,-,TRBV7-6,few
CASSLVSIAGVIHEQFF,TGTGCCAGCAGCTTAGTTAGTATAGCGGGAGTAATCCATGAGCAGTTCTTC,TRBJ2-1,TRBD2,TRBV7-9,-
CASSRTQLSEQFF,TGTGCCAGCAGCCGCACTCAATTGAGTGAGCAGTTCTTC,TRBJ2-1,-,TRBV6-5,once
CSVARANEQFF,TGCAGCGTAGCTAGGGCCAATGAGCAGTTCTTC,TRBJ2-1,-,TRBV29-1,-
CASSYRGVQSTDTQYF,TGTGCCAGCAGTTACCGAGGGGTTCAAAGCACAGATACGCAGTATTTT,TRBJ2-3,-,TRBV6-5,-
CASSPTSGGVNTGELFF,TGTGCCAGCAGTCCCACTAGCGGGGGAGTGAACACCGGGGAGCTGTTTTTT,TRBJ2-2,TRBD2,TRBV6-6,-
CASSQGTNVLTF,TGTGCCAGCAGCCAAGGCACCAACGTCCTGACTTTC,TRBJ2-6,-,TRBV14,-
CASRIGGHLNTEAFF,TGTGCCAGCAGGATAGGGGGACACTTGAACACTGAAGCTTTCTTT,TRBJ1-1,-,TRBV28,-
CASTKVLGSSYNEQFF,TGTGCCAGCACCAAGGTCCTAGGTAGCTCCTACAATGAGCAGTTCTTC,TRBJ2-1,-,TRBV13,-
CASSDPSPGEGYGYTF,TGCGCCAGCAGTGACCCCTCCCCAGGGGAAGGGTATGGCTACACCTTC,TRBJ1-2,-,TRBV10-2,-
CASSRTLQGNTDTQYF,TGTGCCAGCAGCCGTACCCTACAGGGGAACACAGATACGCAGTATTTT,TRBJ2-3,TRBD1,TRBV3-1/TRBV3-2,-
CAISGGENSNQPQHF,TGTGCCATCAGTGGCGGGGAAAATAGCAATCAGCCCCAGCATTTT,TRBJ1-5,-,TRBV10-3,-
CASSLSGTGELFF,TGTGCCAGTAGCCTTAGCGGAACCGGGGAGCTGTTTTTT,TRBJ2-2,-,TRBV19,-
CASSPYMNTEAFF,TGTGCCAGCAGTCCCTACATGAACACTGAAGCTTTCTTT,TRBJ1-1,-,TRBV28,-
CAISESRVFGGGPADTQYF,TGTGCCATCAGTGAGTCGAGGGTTTTCGGGGGAGGGCCGGCAGATACGCAGTATTTT,TRBJ2-3,TRBD2,TRBV10-3,-
CASSEAGGFSNEQFF,TGTGCCAGCAGCGAAGCGGGAGGGTTTTCCAATGAGCAGTTCTTC,TRBJ2-1,TRBD2,TRBV9,-
CASSHKILLAGNTGELFF,TGTGCCAGCAGCCATAAAATACTCCTAGCGGGTAACACCGGGGAGCTGTTTTTT,TRBJ2-2,TRBD2,TRBV4-2,-
CASTRGQGDTEAFF,TGTGCCAGCACCAGGGGACAGGGTGACACTGAAGCTTTCTTT,TRBJ1-1,TRBD1,TRBV7-6,few
CASSFLEREWGTDTQYF,TGTGCCAGCAGCTTCCTGGAGAGGGAATGGGGCACAGATACGCAGTATTTT,TRBJ2-3,-,TRBV5-6,once
CASSLIPFRGEPGELFF,TGTGCCAGCAGCTTAATCCCCTTTCGCGGCGAGCCAGGGGAGCTGTTTTTT,TRBJ2-2,-,TRBV11-3,once
CSAFRKETQYF,TGCAGTGCTTTTCGTAAAGAGACCCAGTACTTC,TRBJ2-5,-,TRBV20-1,-
CASSLLSRRSYEQYF,TGTGCCAGCAGTTTATTATCCCGGAGGTCCTACGAGCAGTACTTC,TRBJ2-7,-,TRBV27,-
CASSPVKGGSISGNTIYF,TGCGCCAGCAGCCCGGTGAAGGGTGGGTCCATCTCTGGAAACACCATATATTTT,TRBJ1-3,-,TRBV5-1,-
CASSLQRGGLWFF,TGTGCCAGCAGCTTACAGCGGGGAGGATTATGGTTCTTC,TRBJ2-1,TRBD2,TRBV7-3,-
CATSRTGGSDEQYF,TGTGCCACCAGCAGGACAGGGGGAAGTGACGAGCAGTACTTC,TRBJ2-7,TRBD1,TRBV15,-
CASSLAGYSTIYF,TGCGCCAGCAGCTTGGCAGGGTATAGCACCATATATTTT,TRBJ1-3,-,TRBV5-1,-
CASSYGTGVYNEQFF,TGTGCCAGCAGCTACGGGACAGGAGTCTACAATGAGCAGTTCTTC,TRBJ2-1,TRBD1,TRBV11-3,-
CATSDPREYGGTDTQYF,TGTGCCACCAGTGATCCGCGGGAGTACGGTGGGACAGATACGCAGTATTTT,TRBJ2-3,TRBD2,TRBV24-1,-
CASSTRRQGAYNEQFF,TGTGCCAGCAGCACACGACGACAGGGTGCCTACAATGAGCAGTTCTTC,TRBJ2-1,TRBD1,TRBV5-4,-
CASSLSPQQAARIETQYF,TGCGCCAGCAGCTTGTCGCCTCAGCAGGCAGCTAGAATAGAGACCCAGTACTTC,TRBJ2-5,-,TRBV5-1,-
CASSFGLAGAQGTQYF,TGTGCCAGCAGTTTCGGACTAGCGGGGGCCCAAGGCACCCAGTACTTC,TRBJ2-5,TRBD2,TRBV27,-
CASSLTSGSSLTGELFF,TGTGCCAGCAGTTTGACTAGCGGGAGTAGTCTCACCGGGGAGCTGTTTTTT,TRBJ2-2,TRBD2,TRBV27,-
CATSDFREGSGGLQETQYF,TGTGCCACCAGTGATTTTCGGGAGGGGAGCGGGGGCCTCCAAGAGACCCAGTACTTC,TRBJ2-5,TRBD2,TRBV24-1,-
CSASRGDYNEQFF,TGCAGTGCGAGTAGGGGGGACTACAATGAGCAGTTCTTC,TRBJ2-1,-,TRBV20-1,-
CASSVLSGQGRDEQYF,TGTGCCAGCAGCGTTCTATCTGGACAGGGTCGCGACGAGCAGTACTTC,TRBJ2-7,TRBD1,TRBV9,-
CASSYSRPLYSPLHF,TGTGCCAGCAGTTACTCGAGGCCATTATATTCACCCCTCCACTTT,TRBJ1-6,-,TRBV6-2/TRBV6-3,-
CASGFSGSSTDTQYF,TGTGCTAGTGGTTTCTCGGGATCTAGCACAGATACGCAGTATTTT,TRBJ2-3,-,TRBV12-5,-
CASSSGTWDGYTF,TGTGCCAGCAGCTCAGGGACGTGGGATGGCTACACCTTC,TRBJ1-2,-,TRBV28,-
CASSLAIRGGAYNEQFF,TGTGCCAGCAGCTTAGCCATACGCGGGGGGGCCTACAATGAGCAGTTCTTC,TRBJ2-1,TRBD2,TRBV13,-
CASSLGVGIGQPQHF,TGTGCCAGCAGCTTGGGTGTCGGGATTGGTCAGCCCCAGCATTTT,TRBJ1-5,-,TRBV5-6,-
CASSFGGVEQYF,TGTGCCAGCAGTTTCGGTGGAGTAGAGCAGTACTTC,TRBJ2-7,-,TRBV12-3/TRBV12-4,-
CASRAGGAPKQFF,TGCGCCAGCAGGGCGGGGGGGGCCCCCAAGCAGTTCTTC,TRBJ2-1,TRBD2,TRBV5-1,-
CATTDPNVETQYF,TGTGCCACCACGGACCCCAATGTGGAGACCCAGTACTTC,TRBJ2-5,-,TRBV24-1,-
CASCRGFGFCEQFF,TGTGCCAGCTGCAGGGGTTTTGGGTTTTGTGAGCAGTTCTTC,TRBJ2-1,-,TRBV7-2,-
CASSPTGGGHTQYF,TGTGCCAGCAGCCCGACAGGGGGCGGGCATACGCAGTATTTT,TRBJ2-3,TRBD1,TRBV2,-
CASSKRVLAGGDDEQFF,TGTGCCAGCAGCAAAAGGGTCCTAGCGGGAGGGGACGATGAGCAGTTCTTC,TRBJ2-1,TRBD2,TRBV11-2,-
CASRGGTGGSREPQHF,TGTGCCAGCAGGGGCGGGACAGGGGGCTCGAGGGAGCCCCAGCATTTT,TRBJ1-5,TRBD1,TRBV28,-